The 2 T cell receptor beta chains given below trace back to one sample, sequenced in a study of cytomegalovirus exposure and HLA in healthy donors. Primers: 60 Vbeta forward and 13 Jbeta reverse. Assay used: immunoSEQ multiplex PCR; TCRdb lists only in-frame clones, some missing. This sample yields 200,000 to 300,000 clones, of which roughly 81% are seen a single time; roughly 2% belongs to the top ten. The sequencing input was PBMCs. All receptors come from a woman between 40 and 50 years old in good health and CMV-seropositive.

Turning to this clone: At one end, the junction sequence differs from germline, possibly due to a read error. The V call is TRBV7-9, the J call TRBJ2-7; TRBD1 matches 7 bases. The CDR3 consists of 13 residues. Germline-derived CDR1 and CDR2 are SEHNR and FQNEAQ (reference sequence). This CDR3 is CSSSSDRDYEQYF. The CDR3 nucleotides read TGTTCCAGCAGCTCCGACAGGGACTACGAGCAGTACTTC.

The rearrangement links TRBV18 to TRBJ1-1; 8 bases map to TRBD1. CDR1 is KGHSH, CDR2 LQKENI, per germline. V lost 3 bases and J lost 1; bases outside the gene matches: 4. The CDR3 totals 15 residues. CDR3 sequence: CASSPKDRGNTEAFF. Written as DNA, the CDR3 is TGTGCCAGCTCACCGAAAGACAGGGGGAACACTGAAGCTTTCTTT.